This T cell receptor (beta chain) was captured by sequencing in a study of Ad26.COV2.S vaccination and SARS-CoV-2 variants. The protocol was immunoSEQ multiplex PCR, while the TCRdb copy is restricted to in-frame clones and leaves out a portion. The profile shows over 300,000 clones, around 82% of them singletons. Treatment described: some 19 received Ad26.COV2.S at low or high dose, single or two shots; 5 received placebo; per-sample allocation not given. Collection of samples fell on day 63 after the first vaccine or placebo injection. Per the germline V gene, CDR1 is DFQATT and CDR2 is SNEGSKA (reference sequence). The CDR3 loop spans 10 amino acids. V lost 5 bases to trimming and J lost 6 bases, with 7 bases between them.

The receptor's source is a person between 18 and 65 years old who received the Ad26.COV2.S COVID-19 vaccine or a placebo. The chain joins TRBV20-1 to TRBJ1-2; D remains ambiguous. The source was peripheral blood, collected in a trial of Ad26.COV2.S vaccine versus placebo. This chain's CDR3 is CSARRDGYTF. The DNA of the CDR3 is TGCAGTGCTCGGAGGGATGGCTACACCTTC.